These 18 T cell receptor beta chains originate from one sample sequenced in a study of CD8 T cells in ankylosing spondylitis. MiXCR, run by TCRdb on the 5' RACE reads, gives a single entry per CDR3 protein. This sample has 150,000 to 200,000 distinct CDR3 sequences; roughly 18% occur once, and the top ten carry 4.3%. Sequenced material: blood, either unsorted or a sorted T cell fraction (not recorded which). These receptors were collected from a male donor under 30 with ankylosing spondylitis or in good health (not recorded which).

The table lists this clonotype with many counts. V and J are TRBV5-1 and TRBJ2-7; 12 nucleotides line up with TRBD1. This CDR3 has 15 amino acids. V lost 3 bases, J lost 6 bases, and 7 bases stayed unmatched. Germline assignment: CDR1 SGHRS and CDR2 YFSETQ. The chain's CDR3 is CASSWGTGGMGEQYF. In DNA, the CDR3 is TGCGCCAGCAGCTGGGGGACAGGGGGCATGGGCGAGCAGTACTTC.

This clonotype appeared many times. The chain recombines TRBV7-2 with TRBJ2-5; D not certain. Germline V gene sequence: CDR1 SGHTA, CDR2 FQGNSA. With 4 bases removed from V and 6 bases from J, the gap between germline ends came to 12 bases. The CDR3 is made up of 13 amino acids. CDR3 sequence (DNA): TGTGCCAGCAGCTCACGGAATGAAAAGACCCAGTACTTC. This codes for CASSSRNEKTQYF. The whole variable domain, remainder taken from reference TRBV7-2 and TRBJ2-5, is GAGVSQSPSNKVTEKGKDVELRCDPISGHTALYWYRQSLGQGLEFLIYFQGNSAPDKSGLPSDRFSAERTGGSVSTLTIQRTQQEDSAVYLCASSSRNEKTQYFGPGTRLLVL.

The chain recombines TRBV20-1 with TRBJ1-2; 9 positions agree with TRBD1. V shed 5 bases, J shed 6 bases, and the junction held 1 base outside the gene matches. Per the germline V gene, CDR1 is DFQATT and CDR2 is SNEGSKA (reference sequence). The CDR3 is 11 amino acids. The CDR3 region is CSARDRDGYTF. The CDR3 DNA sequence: TGCAGTGCTCGGGACAGGGATGGCTACACCTTC.

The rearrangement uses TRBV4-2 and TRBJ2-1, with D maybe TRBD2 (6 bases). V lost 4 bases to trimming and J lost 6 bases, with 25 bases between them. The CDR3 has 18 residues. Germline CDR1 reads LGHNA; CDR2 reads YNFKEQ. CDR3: CASSPTPGTRGMANEQFF. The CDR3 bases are TGTGCCAGCAGCCCCACCCCCGGGACTCGCGGAATGGCCAATGAGCAGTTCTTC.

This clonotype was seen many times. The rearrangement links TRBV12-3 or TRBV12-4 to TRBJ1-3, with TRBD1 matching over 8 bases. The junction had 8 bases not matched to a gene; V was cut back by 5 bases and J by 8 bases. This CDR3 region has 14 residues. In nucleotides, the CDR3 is TGTGCCAGCAGTCCAGGGACAGGAACCCACACCATATATTTT. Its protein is CASSPGTGTHTIYF.

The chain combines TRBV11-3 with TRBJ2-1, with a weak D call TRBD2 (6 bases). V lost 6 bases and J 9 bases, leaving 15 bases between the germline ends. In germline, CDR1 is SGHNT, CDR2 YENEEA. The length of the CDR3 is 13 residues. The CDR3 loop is CASRMGPSAEQFF. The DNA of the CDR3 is TGTGCCAGCAGGATGGGGCCTAGCGCTGAGCAGTTCTTC.

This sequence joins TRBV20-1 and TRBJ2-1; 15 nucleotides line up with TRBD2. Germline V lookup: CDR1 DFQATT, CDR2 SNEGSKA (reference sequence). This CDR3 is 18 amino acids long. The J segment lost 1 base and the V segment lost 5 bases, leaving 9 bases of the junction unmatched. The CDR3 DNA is TGCAGTGCTGTCGGACTAGCGGGAGGGCCAAGGTCCTACAATGAGCAGTTCTTC. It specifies CSAVGLAGGPRSYNEQFF.

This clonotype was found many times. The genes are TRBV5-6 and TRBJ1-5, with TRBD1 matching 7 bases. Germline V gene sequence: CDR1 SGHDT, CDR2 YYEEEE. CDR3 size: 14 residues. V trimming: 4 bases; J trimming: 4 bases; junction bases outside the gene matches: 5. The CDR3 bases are TGTGCCAGCAGCCCAGGGGGGCTAAATCAGCCCCAGCATTTT. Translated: CASSPGGLNQPQHF.

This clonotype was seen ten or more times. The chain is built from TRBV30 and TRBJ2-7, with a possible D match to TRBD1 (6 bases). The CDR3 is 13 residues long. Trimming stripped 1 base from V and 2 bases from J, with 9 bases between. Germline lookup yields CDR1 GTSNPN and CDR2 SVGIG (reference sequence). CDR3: CAWSATGTYEQYV. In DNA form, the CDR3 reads TGTGCCTGGAGTGCAACAGGGACCTACGAGCAGTACGTC.

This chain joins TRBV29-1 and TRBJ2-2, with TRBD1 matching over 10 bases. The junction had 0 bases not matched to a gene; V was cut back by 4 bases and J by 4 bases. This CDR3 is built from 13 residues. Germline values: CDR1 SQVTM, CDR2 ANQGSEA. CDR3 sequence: CSVGTGGTGELFF. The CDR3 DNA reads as TGCAGCGTTGGGACAGGGGGCACCGGGGAGCTGTTTTTT.

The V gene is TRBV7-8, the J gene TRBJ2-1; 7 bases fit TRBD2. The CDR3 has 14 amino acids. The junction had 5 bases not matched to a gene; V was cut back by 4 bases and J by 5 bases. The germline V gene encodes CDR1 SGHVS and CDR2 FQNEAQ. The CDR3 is CASSYRLADNEQFF. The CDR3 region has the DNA TGTGCCAGCAGCTATCGACTAGCCGACAATGAGCAGTTCTTC.

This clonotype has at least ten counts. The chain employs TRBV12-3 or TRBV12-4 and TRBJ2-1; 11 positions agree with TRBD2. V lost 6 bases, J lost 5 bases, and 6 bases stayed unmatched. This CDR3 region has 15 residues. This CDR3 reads CASRSGTSGNNEQFF. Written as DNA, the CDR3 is TGTGCCAGCAGAAGCGGGACTAGCGGAAACAATGAGCAGTTCTTC.

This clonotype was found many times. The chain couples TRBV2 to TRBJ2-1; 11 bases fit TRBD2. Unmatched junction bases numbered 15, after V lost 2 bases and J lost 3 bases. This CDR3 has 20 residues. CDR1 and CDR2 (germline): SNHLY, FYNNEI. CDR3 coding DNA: TGTGCCAGCAGTGAACCCCAGGGGGCTCAACTAGCGGGAGACTACAATGAGCAGTTCTTC. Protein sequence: CASSEPQGAQLAGDYNEQFF.

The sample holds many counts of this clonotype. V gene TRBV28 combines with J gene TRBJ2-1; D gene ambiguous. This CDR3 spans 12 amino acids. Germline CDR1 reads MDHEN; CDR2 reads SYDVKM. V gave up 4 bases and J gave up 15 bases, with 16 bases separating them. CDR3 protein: CASSYGGPRPFF. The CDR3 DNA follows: TGTGCCAGCAGTTATGGCGGCCCTCGGCCGTTCTTC.

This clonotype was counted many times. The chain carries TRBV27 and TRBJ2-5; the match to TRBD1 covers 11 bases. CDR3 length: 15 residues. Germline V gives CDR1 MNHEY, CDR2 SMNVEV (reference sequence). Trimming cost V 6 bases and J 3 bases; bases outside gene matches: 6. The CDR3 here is CASSELGQGEETQYF. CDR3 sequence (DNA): TGTGCCAGCAGCGAACTGGGACAGGGGGAAGAGACCCAGTACTTC.

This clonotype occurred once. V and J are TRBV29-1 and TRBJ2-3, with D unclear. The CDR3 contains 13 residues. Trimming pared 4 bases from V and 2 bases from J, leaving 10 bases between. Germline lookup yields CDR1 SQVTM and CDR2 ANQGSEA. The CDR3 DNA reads TGCAGCGTTGGGAGTGGGTACACAGATACGCAGTATTTT. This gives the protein CSVGSGYTDTQYF.

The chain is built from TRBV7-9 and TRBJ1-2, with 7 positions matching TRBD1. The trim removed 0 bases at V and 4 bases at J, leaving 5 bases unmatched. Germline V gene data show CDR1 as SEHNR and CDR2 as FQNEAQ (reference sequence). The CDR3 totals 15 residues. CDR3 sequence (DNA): TGTGCCAGCAGCTTAGCGCTCGGACAGGCCTATGGCTACACCTTC. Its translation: CASSLALGQAYGYTF.

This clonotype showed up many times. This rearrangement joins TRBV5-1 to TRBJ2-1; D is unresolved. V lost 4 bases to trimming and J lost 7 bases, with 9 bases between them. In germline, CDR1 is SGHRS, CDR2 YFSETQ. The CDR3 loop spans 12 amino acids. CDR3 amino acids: CASSPEGNEQFF. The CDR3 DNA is TGCGCCAGCAGCCCCGAAGGGAATGAGCAGTTCTTC.